Detailed here is one T cell receptor beta chain. Germline CDR1 SGHTS, CDR2 YDEGEE. Trimming removed 0 bases from V and 4 bases from J; junction bases left unmatched: 4. The length of the CDR3 is 15 residues. Study members were between about 18 and 100 years old and lived in over 20 US regions. Categorization into cohorts depended on clinical history that participants reported. The data originate from a study of blood T cell repertoires in COVID-19. For the study at large: PBMCs, B-cell-depleted T cells, or T cells provided the cDNA or gDNA that made up the material.

In the authors' methods: Reference gene primers were amplified, and this amplification served to estimate nucleated cell counts. Here immunoSEQ multiplex PCR was the method, and the copy in TCRdb shows in-frame clones only, minus some. From that table come the V and J calls and clone size; the DNA was used to work out D and trimming. The profile shows about 240,000 clones, around 89% of them singletons. V is TRBV5-8 and J is TRBJ2-5; 9 nucleotides agree with TRBD1. Sequencing was done on a sample of PBMCs or T cells enriched from blood (not recorded which). This receptor was identified in a woman aged 25 to 39 who had recovered from COVID-19. CDR3 in amino acids: CASSLDRGPGETQYF. The CDR3 coding sequence is TGTGCCAGCAGCTTGGACAGGGGGCCGGGAGAGACCCAGTACTTC.